This entry features one TCR beta chain sequence. The specificity of this receptor is unknown. It has no much larger one-base neighbor in the sample; base qualities were not kept. The record originates from a study of graft-versus-host responses after intestinal transplantation (dated by TCRdb to about 2021). For the wider study: Recipients received multivisceral, liver-intestinal, or isolated intestinal transplants. All recipients received anti-thymocyte globulin induction followed by maintenance tacrolimus and steroids for two to four years. Bulk TCR-beta CDR3 sequencing was used to track graft-versus-host and host-versus-graft alloreactive T cell clones in the graft, circulation and bone marrow after intestinal transplantation. To identify alloreactive clones, pre-transplant mixed lymphocyte reaction products were sequenced and then compared with unstimulated pre-transplant donor and recipient T cells. A cohort of about two dozen intestinal transplant recipients, including one retransplant, was enrolled, and 3 patients lacking pretransplant specimens were excluded. Donor T cell macrochimerism was defined as a peak of at least 4% donor T cells among recipient peripheral blood mononuclear cells. Instead of going to the commercial service, samples from a few later patients were sequenced in-house on an Illumina MiSeq and processed with MiXCR. Broader findings and caveats from the paper: The conclusions were limited by the relatively low number and heterogeneity of the intestinal transplant patients. Early after transplant, peak levels of circulating GvH clones were associated with declines in HvG clones. High GvH to HvG T cell clonal ratios were observed in the allografts of patients with donor T cell macrochimerism. GvH clones were detected in recipient bone marrow, and some of these GvH clones were observed earlier in ileal mucosa or blood, consistent with an intestinal mucosal origin.

The time point label for this specimen denotes: cells obtained before transplantation from donor or recipient. CD3+CD4+ and CD3+CD8+ populations were FACS-sorted from unstimulated pre-transplant donor and recipient cells taken from spleen or lymph nodes. The junction shows trimming of 1 base on V and 0 bases on J, and the gene matches do not reach 10 bases of it. As encoded in the germline V gene, CDR1 is SGHRS while CDR2 is YFSETQ. The cysteine opens and the phenylalanine closes a CDR3 of 17 amino acids. The CDR3 DNA has 51 bases and is translated from base 1. The library was made by the immunoSEQ multiplex PCR assay. For most patients, genomic DNA was isolated with the Qiagen DNeasy Blood and Tissue Kit and sent frozen to Adaptive Biotechnologies for TCR sequencing. For most patients, high-throughput TCR-beta CDR3 sequencing of genomic DNA was performed by Adaptive Biotechnologies. The study's processing was this. Adaptive's ImmunoSEQ software supplied the TCR sequencing data for approximately 18 patients, while MiXCR and VDJtools were used to process a few other patients. To correct CD4 versus CD8 sorting errors, any sequence found in both subsets at a frequency ratio below 5:1 was removed. Because the origin of CDR3 nucleotide sequences shared between donor and recipient could not be assigned, those sequences were removed. At least 2-fold expansion over unstimulated cells and a minimum CFSE-low frequency of 0.002% (template counts) or 0.001% (read counts) were required for clones to be classified as alloreactive. Mappable clones were those detected in sequenced pre-transplant spleen, lymph node, or MLR CFSE-low populations of the donor or recipient. Cumulative frequency of alloreactive clones was calculated as a percentage of all sequences weighted by copy number. TCRdb took over this immuneACCESS table, retaining in-frame rearrangements with V and J assigned. Such tables are incomplete; in checked studies, under half of the missing clones stem from an unresolved V gene, and the remainder is unexplained. Clone size and V and J calls were adopted from that table, with D and trimming inferred from the DNA. The sample table records 95,000 to 110,000 clones; 80% to 90% of these occur just once. The top ten constitute over 0.55% of the sample.

Recombination connected TRBV5-1 to TRBJ2-7; 7 of the junction bases match TRBD2. This specimen was unstimulated CD4+ T cells sorted from spleen or lymph node cells, taken before transplant. This sequence was found in a human donor who was the organ donor for an intestinal transplant. The sequenced DNA: TGCGCCAGCAGCTTGCAAAGCGCTCGGACTAGCTCCTACGAGCAGTACTTC. Its product reads: CASSLQSARTSSYEQYF.